These 14 T cell receptor beta chains were all obtained from the same sample, sequenced in a study of T cell responses to AZD1222 COVID-19 vaccine. Repertoires were generated with immunoSEQ multiplex PCR, while TCRdb's copy carries only in-frame clones and drops some. Altogether 100,000 to 150,000 clones are present, around 86% being singletons, with the ten largest covering about 20%. The material was peripheral blood, obtained on day 0 of AZD1222 vaccination. All receptors derive from an adult in good health.

The chain has TRBV6-2 or TRBV6-3 and TRBJ2-1; 12 bases agree with TRBD2. Unmatched junction bases numbered 14, after V lost 2 bases and J lost 0 bases. Germline CDR1 MNHEY, CDR2 SVGEGT. This CDR3 has 21 residues. CDR3: CASSYNPLLAGGMSSYNEQFF. The CDR3 nucleotides are TGTGCCAGCAGTTACAATCCCCTGCTAGCGGGGGGGATGAGCTCCTACAATGAGCAGTTCTTC.

This sequence joins TRBV7-6 and TRBJ1-1; maybe TRBD1 (5 bases). V dropped 6 bases and J dropped 1 base, with 15 bases sitting between them. This CDR3 comprises 15 residues. The V gene's germline CDR1 is SGHVS and CDR2 FNYEAQ. This chain's CDR3 is CASSPTRQKNTEAFF. The CDR3 DNA follows: TGTGCCAGCAGTCCTACCAGACAGAAGAACACTGAAGCTTTCTTT.

This clone was picked up one time. The chain uses TRBV27 and TRBJ1-2; TRBD1 is a possible D gene (5 bases). The CDR3 is 14 residues long. Germline V lookup: CDR1 MNHEY, CDR2 SMNVEV (reference sequence). The germline V and J ends were trimmed by 2 bases and 6 bases, with 13 bases remaining between them. CDR3 region: CASSLVGLSDGYTF. Here the CDR3 DNA reads TGTGCCAGCAGTTTAGTGGGGCTATCGGATGGCTACACCTTC.

The rearrangement uses TRBV7-3 and TRBJ2-3; 7 bases map to TRBD1. With V trimmed by 3 bases and J by 0 bases, 6 bases remained unmatched. Germline CDR1 SGHTA, CDR2 FQGTGA. The CDR3 consists of 16 residues. The CDR3 region has the DNA TGTGCCAGCAGCTTCGGCAGGGGGTTTAGCACAGATACGCAGTATTTT. Amino acid sequence: CASSFGRGFSTDTQYF.

V gene TRBV30 combines with J gene TRBJ1-5, with 7 bases lining up with TRBD1. Germline assignment: CDR1 GTSNPN and CDR2 SVGIG (reference sequence). This CDR3 contains 16 residues. Trimming took 4 bases from V and 0 from J; bases not matched to a gene: 9. The CDR3 loop reads CAWTRQGPLSNQPQHF. The CDR3 nucleotides read TGTGCCTGGACGCGACAGGGTCCCCTTAGCAATCAGCCCCAGCATTTT. Full variable domain (outside the CDR3, taken from reference TRBV30 and TRBJ1-5): SQTIHQWPATLVQPVGSPLSLECTVEGTSNPNLYWYRQAAGRGLQLLFYSVGIGQISSEVPQNLSASRPQDRQFILSSKKLLLSDSGFYLCAWTRQGPLSNQPQHFGDGTRLSIL.

V usage is TRBV6-5 and J usage is TRBJ2-3; a possible D gene is TRBD2 (6 bases). The CDR3 totals 13 residues. V was clipped by 2 bases and J by 5 bases, with 8 bases between them. Germline lookup yields CDR1 MNHEY and CDR2 SVGAGI. The CDR3 sequence: CASSYGDLDTQYF. The CDR3 region has the DNA TGTGCCAGCAGTTACGGGGACTTAGATACGCAGTATTTT.

This chain uses TRBV12-5 with TRBJ2-2; D is unresolved. Germline CDR1 LGHNT, CDR2 FRNRAP. The length of the CDR3 is 17 residues. V was clipped by 3 bases and J by 3 bases, with 17 bases between them. The CDR3 loop reads CASGFGSWDDDTGELFF. The CDR3 coding sequence is TGTGCTAGTGGTTTCGGGTCGTGGGATGACGACACCGGGGAGCTGTTTTTT.

The rearrangement joins TRBV15 to TRBJ2-4, with D possibly being TRBD1 (5 bases). CDR3 length: 15 residues. The ends were cut back, 0 bases at V and 7 bases at J, with 13 bases in the middle. Germline-derived CDR1 and CDR2 are LNHNV and YYDKDF (reference sequence). The CDR3 bases are TGTGCCACCAGCAGAGATCGCAGTGACAGCAACATTCAGTACTTC. Translating it yields CATSRDRSDSNIQYF.

The CDR3 region is CASSQSWPGRTEAFF. DNA for the CDR3: TGCGCCAGCAGCCAATCGTGGCCTGGGCGCACTGAAGCTTTCTTT. This sequence joins TRBV4-1 and TRBJ1-1; D remains ambiguous. The CDR3 contains 15 residues. The germline gives CDR1 MGHRA, CDR2 YSYEKL. The V and J ends lost 2 bases and 4 bases respectively, with 14 bases between them.

This clone was counted once. The chain links TRBV30 to TRBJ2-5; D possibly corresponds to TRBD2 (6 bases). This CDR3 spans 13 amino acids. Germline V CDR1 and CDR2: GTSNPN, SVGIG (reference sequence). Between the trimmed V and J ends, which lost 0 bases and 7 bases, there was a span of 12 bases. Here the CDR3 DNA reads TGTGCCTGGAGTGTACTTGGTAGCGGGACCCAGTACTTC. This gives the protein CAWSVLGSGTQYF.

The J gene is TRBJ1-5, the V gene TRBV7-2, with D possibly TRBD1 on 6 matching bases. Germline V gene lookup returns CDR1 SGHTA and CDR2 FQGNSA. CDR3 length equals 14 residues. The V gene lost 1 base and the J gene lost 7 bases, with 11 bases spanning the gap. The CDR3 DNA reads TGTGCCAGCAGCTTAGAACAGGGTGGCCAGCCCCAGCATTTT. It is translated as CASSLEQGGQPQHF.

The chain joins TRBV9 to TRBJ1-2; TRBD1 is a possible D gene (6 bases). V gave up 3 bases and J gave up 13 bases, with 16 bases separating them. The CDR3 consists of 12 residues. The germline gives CDR1 SGDLS, CDR2 YYNGEE. The CDR3 spells CASSGPSRGFTF. The CDR3 DNA is TGTGCCAGCAGCGGCCCCTCGAGGGGGTTCACCTTC.

The genes are TRBV24-1 and TRBJ1-2; D not certain. The ends were cut back, 3 bases at V and 7 bases at J, with 5 bases in the middle. In germline, CDR1 is KGHDR, CDR2 SFDVKD. The CDR3 runs 11 residues. The CDR3 loop reads CATSDVGGYTF. In DNA form, the CDR3 reads TGTGCCACCAGTGATGTGGGTGGCTACACCTTC.

The rearrangement links TRBV7-2 to TRBJ2-7, with D unresolved. The CDR3 totals 13 residues. Germline CDR1 is SGHTA and CDR2 is FQGNSA. V shed 4 bases and J shed 3 bases, with 10 bases lying between them. CDR3 nucleotide sequence: TGTGCCAGCAGCTCCTCGGCGTACTACGAGCAGTACTTC. This gives the protein CASSSSAYYEQYF.